The present entry profiles one T cell receptor beta chain with its context. Its antigen remains unknown. Using immunoSEQ multiplex PCR, the repertoire was profiled, and TCRdb retains in-frame clones only, with some absent. The table has some 1,400,000 clones, approximately 97% seen once. The data derive from a study of shared clonotypes between healthy human individuals. Study at large: Sampling drew on donors who were two women and a few men aged 18 to 49. Every donor yielded three CD4 naive, three CD4 memory, two CD8 naive and one CD8 memory plate.

Points from the study as a whole: Around 5% was the fraction of naive CD4 clonotypes found shared across four donors.

Germline V CDR1 and CDR2: SEHNR, FQNEAQ (reference sequence). The CDR3 totals 17 residues. Trimming removed 1 base from V and 2 bases from J, with 18 bases in between. The chain employs TRBV7-9 and TRBJ2-7, with D possibly being TRBD1 or TRBD2 (5 bases each). This clonotype was sampled from a man between 25 and 39 years old in good health. Specimen: naive CD4+ T cells sorted from blood. Subset meaning: CD45RA+ positively selected. CDR3: CASSLVGPWGFTYEQYF. The CDR3 DNA sequence: TGTGCCAGCAGCTTAGTGGGGCCATGGGGGTTTACCTACGAGCAGTACTTC.